This T cell receptor beta chain was identified during a study of blood T cell repertoires in COVID-19. Study-wide background: Collection of acute and convalescent COVID-19 samples took place in the United States, Italy and Spain.

This clone was detected only a few times. Data came from immunoSEQ multiplex PCR; TCRdb stores just in-frame clones and leaves some out. The sample yields 250,000 to 350,000 clones, around nine tenths seen once. The germline V and J ends were trimmed by 5 bases and 8 bases, with 15 bases remaining between them. This CDR3 has 13 amino acids. The sequenced sample was peripheral blood. This sequence originates from a woman between 70 and 85 years old with COVID-19, enrolled during active disease. The rearrangement joins TRBV12-3 or TRBV12-4 to TRBJ1-2; D unresolved. CDR3 nucleotide sequence: TGTGCCAGCAGTCTGACACCGATAGAAGGCTACACCTTC. It encodes CASSLTPIEGYTF.